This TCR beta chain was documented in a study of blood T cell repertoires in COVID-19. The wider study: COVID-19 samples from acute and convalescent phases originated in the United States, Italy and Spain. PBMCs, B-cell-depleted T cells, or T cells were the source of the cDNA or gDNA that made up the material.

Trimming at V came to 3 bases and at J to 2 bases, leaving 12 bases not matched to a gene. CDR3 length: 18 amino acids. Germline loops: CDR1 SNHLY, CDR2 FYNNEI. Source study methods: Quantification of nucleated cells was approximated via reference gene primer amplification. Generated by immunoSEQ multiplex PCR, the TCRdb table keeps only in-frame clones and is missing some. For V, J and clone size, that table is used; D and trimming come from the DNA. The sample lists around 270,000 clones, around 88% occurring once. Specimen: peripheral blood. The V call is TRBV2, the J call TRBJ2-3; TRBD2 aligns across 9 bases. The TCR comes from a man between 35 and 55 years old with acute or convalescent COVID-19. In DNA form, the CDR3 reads TGTGCCAGCAGTGACGGAGGAGTTAGCGGGGGCTACACAGATACGCAGTATTTT. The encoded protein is CASSDGGVSGGYTDTQYF.